The 22 T cell receptor beta chains below all came from one sample that was sequenced in a study of T cell repertoires in cytomegalovirus infection. MiXCR was run by TCRdb on the reads, yielding one entry per CDR3 protein. The sample shows 270,000 or so distinct CDR3 sequences, about a sixth of them seen only once. Source material: CD8+ T cells from PBMCs. These receptors originate from a human donor in good health (CMV status not recorded). Some clones in this sample may be carry-over from other donors' samples.

This clonotype came up many times. V usage is TRBV7-9 and J usage is TRBJ2-7, with TRBD1 identical over 9 bases. This CDR3 contains 16 residues. V trimming: 4 bases; J trimming: 3 bases; junction bases outside the gene matches: 10. Germline CDR1 is SEHNR and CDR2 is FQNEAQ (reference sequence). The CDR3 region has the DNA TGTGCCAGCAGCTACCCCGGGACAGGGTTTGGCTACGAGCAGTACTTC. This sequence encodes CASSYPGTGFGYEQYF.

This clonotype has a handful of counts. This chain links TRBV4-3 with TRBJ2-1, with 9 bases fitting TRBD1. The length of the CDR3 is 18 residues. Looked up from germline, CDR1 is LGHNA and CDR2 is YSLEER. The V gene end was trimmed by 0 bases and the J gene end by 1 base; junction bases not matched to a gene: 7. The CDR3 coding sequence is TGCGCCAGCAGCCAAGATTTGTCGACAGGGGGTTCCTACAATGAGCAGTTCTTC. Amino acids: CASSQDLSTGGSYNEQFF.

The chain combines TRBV6-6 with TRBJ2-7; D is unresolved. The CDR3 is 15 amino acids. Per the germline V gene, CDR1 is MNHNY and CDR2 is SVGAGI (reference sequence). V lost 5 bases, J lost 2 bases, and 16 bases lay in between. This CDR3 is CASSVEDGLTYEQYF. The CDR3 DNA follows: TGTGCCAGCAGTGTCGAAGACGGTCTGACCTACGAGCAGTACTTC.

This chain joins TRBV29-1 and TRBJ2-2; no clear D. V was cut by 3 bases and J by 1 base, with 3 bases left in between. Germline V gives CDR1 SQVTM, CDR2 ANQGSEA. The CDR3 length is 12 residues. CDR3 sequence reads: CSVDLNTGELFF. The CDR3 nucleotides are TGCAGCGTTGACCTGAACACCGGGGAGCTGTTTTTT.

This clonotype was detected only a few times. The chain uses TRBV10-3 and TRBJ2-3, with TRBD1 identical over 10 bases. Germline loops: CDR1 ENHRY, CDR2 SYGVKD. Trimming removed 8 bases from V and 4 bases from J; junction bases left unmatched: 6. This CDR3 is built from 14 residues. The CDR3 spells CAISGQGWADTQYF. DNA of the CDR3: TGTGCCATCTCGGGACAGGGGTGGGCAGATACGCAGTATTTT.

In its sample, this clonotype was seen many times. The genes are TRBV7-9 and TRBJ2-3, with 10 bases matching TRBD1. With V trimmed by 5 bases and J by 3 bases, 14 bases remained unmatched. This CDR3 is built from 18 residues. Germline CDR1 reads SEHNR; CDR2 reads FQNEAQ (reference sequence). CDR3 sequence: CASSPIDSGTGETDTQYF. The CDR3 DNA follows: TGTGCCAGCAGCCCCATAGATTCCGGGACAGGGGAGACAGATACGCAGTATTTT.

The genes are TRBV19 and TRBJ1-1; D remains ambiguous. CDR3 length: 14 residues. CDR1 is LNHDA, CDR2 SQIVND, per germline (reference sequence). Trimming left V 5 bases short and J 1 base short, with 11 bases between. The CDR3 bases are TGTGCCAGTAGTCTAAGGCTTCGGAACACTGAAGCTTTCTTT. Translated: CASSLRLRNTEAFF.

Only a few counts were recorded for this clonotype. The CDR3 bases are TGTGCCAGCAGCTTCGGGCCTGAGAGGGACACTGAAGCTTTCTTT. Its protein product is CASSFGPERDTEAFF. The chain has TRBV7-8 and TRBJ1-1; D call uncertain. Germline-derived CDR1 and CDR2 are SGHVS and FQNEAQ. CDR3 length: 15 amino acids. V lost 3 bases and J lost 3, with 14 bases in between. Full variable domain (remainder filled in from reference TRBV7-8 and TRBJ1-1): GAGVSQSPRYKVAKRGQDVALRCDPISGHVSLFWYQQALGQGPEFLTYFQNEAQLDKSGLPSDRFFAERPEGSVSTLKIQRTQQEDSAVYLCASSFGPERDTEAFFGQGTRLTVV.

This clonotype came up many times. The chain combines TRBV4-3 with TRBJ2-7; D is possibly TRBD1 (6 bases). There are 15 residues in the CDR3. The germline gives CDR1 LGHNA, CDR2 YSLEER. Trimming removed 3 bases at V and 1 base at J, with 13 bases between. The CDR3 DNA sequence: TGCGCCAGCAGCCAGTCCCGGGACATATCCTACGAGCAGTACTTC. This sequence encodes CASSQSRDISYEQYF.

This clonotype occurred a few times. CDR3 protein: CASSYSPGARSPLHF. The CDR3 nucleotides are TGTGCCAGCAGTTACTCCCCGGGGGCTCGATCACCCCTCCACTTT. The rearrangement uses TRBV6-5 and TRBJ1-6; TRBD1 might be the D (6 bases). CDR1 is MNHEY, CDR2 SVGAGI, per germline. The CDR3 runs 15 residues. V was pared by 0 bases and J by 10 bases, with 13 bases between.

V is TRBV9 and J is TRBJ2-3; D is unresolved. Trimming shortened V by 5 bases and J by 0 bases, and 7 bases separated the two germline ends. The V gene's germline CDR1 is SGDLS and CDR2 YYNGEE. The CDR3 is 13 residues long. The CDR3 loop reads CASRGSSTDTQYF. In DNA, the CDR3 is TGTGCCAGCAGGGGTTCTAGCACAGATACGCAGTATTTT.

This clonotype was recorded many times. The chain joins TRBV7-2 to TRBJ2-3; 11 bases match TRBD2. From germline, CDR1 is SGHTA and CDR2 FQGNSA. V was pared by 4 bases and J by 4 bases, with 7 bases of the junction left unmatched. The CDR3 contains 16 residues. CDR3 in DNA: TGTGCCAGCAGCTATCGACTAGCGGGGTTGGCAGATACGCAGTATTTT. Translated: CASSYRLAGLADTQYF.

The sample holds a few counts of this clonotype. This chain joins TRBV10-3 and TRBJ2-5; D not resolved. Trimming stripped 3 bases from V and 3 bases from J, with 14 bases between. Looked up from germline, CDR1 is ENHRY and CDR2 is SYGVKD. CDR3 length: 15 amino acids. The CDR3 nucleotides read TGTGCCATCAGTGAACCGGACGAGGCAGAAGAGACCCAGTACTTC. Amino acid sequence: CAISEPDEAEETQYF.

This clonotype was seen more than once but under ten times. This chain links TRBV4-1 with TRBJ1-4; no firm D call. Trimming stripped 1 base from V and 0 bases from J, with 6 bases between. The CDR3 has 15 amino acids. In germline, CDR1 is MGHRA, CDR2 YSYEKL. The CDR3 loop reads CASSQVGATNEKLFF. In DNA form, the CDR3 reads TGCGCCAGCAGCCAAGTGGGAGCAACTAATGAAAAACTGTTTTTT.

Many counts were recorded for this clonotype. The rearrangement joins TRBV7-2 to TRBJ2-2; the match to TRBD2 covers 14 bases. The CDR3 is 17 residues long. With 3 bases clipped from V and 4 bases from J, the junction kept 4 bases outside the gene matches. CDR1 is SGHTA and CDR2 is FQGNSA in the germline V gene. In DNA, the CDR3 is TGTGCCAGCAGCTTGACTAGCGGGGGGGCCATCACCGGGGAGCTGTTTTTT. It specifies CASSLTSGGAITGELFF.

The V gene is TRBV20-1, the J gene TRBJ2-3; 15 bases align to TRBD2. V shed 4 bases, J shed 7 bases, and the junction held 6 bases outside the gene matches. The CDR3 contains 15 residues. The V gene's germline CDR1 is DFQATT and CDR2 SNEGSKA (reference sequence). CDR3 nucleotides: TGCAGTGCTACCCCCGGGACTAGCGGGGGGTATACGCAGTATTTT. Translated: CSATPGTSGGYTQYF.

Many counts were recorded for this clonotype. This rearrangement joins TRBV7-9 to TRBJ1-1, with no clear D. V lost 6 bases and J 0 bases, leaving 14 bases between the germline ends. There are 15 residues in the CDR3. Germline CDR1 and CDR2: SEHNR and FQNEAQ (reference sequence). The CDR3 region is CASRWGGRMNTEAFF. The CDR3 DNA sequence: TGTGCCAGCAGATGGGGTGGACGGATGAACACTGAAGCTTTCTTT.

The chain has TRBV6-2 or TRBV6-3 and TRBJ1-1; weak D call: TRBD1 (6 bases). CDR1 MNHEY and CDR2 SVGEGT come from the germline V gene. CDR3 length: 14 residues. Trimming removed 2 bases from V and 4 bases from J, with 11 bases in between. The DNA for the CDR3 is TGTGCCAGCAGTTACGAGGGGGTGGTCACTGAAGCTTTCTTT. Its translation: CASSYEGVVTEAFF.

This clonotype was counted ten times or more. The chain is built from TRBV6-1 and TRBJ1-1; possibly TRBD1 for D (5 bases). V lost 6 bases to trimming and J lost 0 bases, with 14 bases between them. This CDR3 spans 15 amino acids. Germline CDR1 is MNHNS and CDR2 is SASEGT. The CDR3 spells CASSPIRQLNTEAFF. The CDR3 DNA reads as TGTGCCAGCAGCCCTATCCGACAGCTGAACACTGAAGCTTTCTTT.

The chain joins TRBV4-1 to TRBJ2-1; 7 nucleotides match TRBD2. With 3 bases clipped from V and 7 bases from J, the junction kept 9 bases outside the gene matches. The CDR3 totals 15 residues. In germline, CDR1 is MGHRA, CDR2 YSYEKL. CDR3 in DNA: TGCGCCAGCAGCCACATCCGGGGAGCGGGAAATGAGCAGTTCTTC. It translates to CASSHIRGAGNEQFF.

This clonotype appeared many times. The rearrangement uses TRBV7-2 and TRBJ2-1; D gene unclear. This CDR3 contains 12 residues. Germline V gene lookup returns CDR1 SGHTA and CDR2 FQGNSA. The ends were cut back, 3 bases at V and 7 bases at J, with 7 bases in the middle. The CDR3, as DNA: TGTGCCAGCAGCTTTAGAGCTAATGAGCAGTTCTTC. It specifies CASSFRANEQFF.

This clonotype was recorded at least ten times. The V and J genes are TRBV7-6 and TRBJ2-3; 11 nucleotides match TRBD2. The J segment lost 2 bases and the V segment lost 5 bases, leaving 9 bases of the junction unmatched. Germline lookup yields CDR1 SGHVS and CDR2 FNYEAQ. This CDR3 has 17 amino acids. The CDR3 coding sequence is TGTGCCAGCAGCCCCCCCCCTAGCGGGGGGCTCACAGATACGCAGTATTTT. Encoded protein: CASSPPPSGGLTDTQYF.